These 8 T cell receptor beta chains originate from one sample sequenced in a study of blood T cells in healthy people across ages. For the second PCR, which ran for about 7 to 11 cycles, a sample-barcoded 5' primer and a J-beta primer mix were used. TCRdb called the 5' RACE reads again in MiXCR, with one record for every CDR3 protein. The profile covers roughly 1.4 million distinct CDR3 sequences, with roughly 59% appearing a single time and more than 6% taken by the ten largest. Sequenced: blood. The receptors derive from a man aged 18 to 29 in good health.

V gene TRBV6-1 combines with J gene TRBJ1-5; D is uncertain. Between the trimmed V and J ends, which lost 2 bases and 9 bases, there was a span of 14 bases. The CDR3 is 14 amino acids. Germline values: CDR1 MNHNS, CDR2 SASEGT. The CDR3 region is CASSEILTKWPQHF. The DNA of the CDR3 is TGTGCCAGCAGTGAAATACTGACAAAATGGCCCCAGCATTTT.

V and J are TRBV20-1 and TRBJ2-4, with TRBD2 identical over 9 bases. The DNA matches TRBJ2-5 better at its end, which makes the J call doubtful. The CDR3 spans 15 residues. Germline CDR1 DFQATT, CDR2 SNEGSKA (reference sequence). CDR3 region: CSATDVAGADRTQYF. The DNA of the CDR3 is TGCAGTGCTACCGACGTAGCGGGGGCAGATCGGACCCAGTACTTC.

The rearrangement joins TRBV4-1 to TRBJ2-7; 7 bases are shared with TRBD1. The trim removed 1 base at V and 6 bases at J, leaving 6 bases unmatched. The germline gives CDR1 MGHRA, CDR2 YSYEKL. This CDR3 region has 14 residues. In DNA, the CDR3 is TGCGCCAGCAGCCAAGGATCAAGGGACAGCGAGCAGTACTTC. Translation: CASSQGSRDSEQYF.

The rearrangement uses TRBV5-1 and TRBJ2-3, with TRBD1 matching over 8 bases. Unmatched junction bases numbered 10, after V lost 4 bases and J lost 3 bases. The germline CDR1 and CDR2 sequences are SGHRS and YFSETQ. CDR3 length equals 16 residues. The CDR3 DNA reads TGCGCCAGCAGCATCTCGGACAGGGCGGTAACAGATACGCAGTATTTT. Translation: CASSISDRAVTDTQYF.

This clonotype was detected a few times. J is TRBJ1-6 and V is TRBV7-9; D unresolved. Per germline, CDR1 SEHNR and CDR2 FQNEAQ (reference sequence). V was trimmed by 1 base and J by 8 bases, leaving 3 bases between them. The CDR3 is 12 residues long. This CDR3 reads CASSLEDSPLHF. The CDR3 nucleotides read TGTGCCAGCAGCTTAGAGGATTCACCCCTCCACTTT.

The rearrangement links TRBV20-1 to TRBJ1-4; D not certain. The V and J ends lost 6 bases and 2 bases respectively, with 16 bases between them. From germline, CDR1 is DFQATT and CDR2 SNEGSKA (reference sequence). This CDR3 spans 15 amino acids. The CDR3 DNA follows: TGCAGTGCGACCGGGATGGGGAGGACTAATGAAAAACTGTTTTTT. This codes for CSATGMGRTNEKLFF.

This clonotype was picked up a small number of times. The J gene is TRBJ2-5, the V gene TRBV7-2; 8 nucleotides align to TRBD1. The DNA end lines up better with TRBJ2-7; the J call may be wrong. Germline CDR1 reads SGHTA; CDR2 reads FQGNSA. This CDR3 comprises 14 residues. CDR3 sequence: CASSRTGNRFEQYF. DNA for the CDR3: TGTGCCAGCAGCCGGACAGGGAATAGGTTCGAGCAGTACTTC.

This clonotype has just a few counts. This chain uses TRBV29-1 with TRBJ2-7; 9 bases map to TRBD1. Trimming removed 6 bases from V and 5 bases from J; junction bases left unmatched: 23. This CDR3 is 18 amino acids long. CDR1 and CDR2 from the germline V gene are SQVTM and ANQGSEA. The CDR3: CSVETGQGTEQALDEQYF. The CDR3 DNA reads TGCAGCGTGGAAACGGGACAGGGAACTGAGCAGGCTCTTGACGAGCAGTACTTC.